These 13 T cell receptor beta chains share one sample of origin, sequenced in a study of Ad26.COV2.S vaccination and SARS-CoV-2 variants. Sequencing was performed with immunoSEQ multiplex PCR; in TCRdb, only in-frame clones are kept and a portion is missing. This table holds about 400,000 clones, approximately 83% found once. Treatment: around 19 received Ad26.COV2.S at low or high dose, single or two shots; about 5 received placebo; per-sample allocation not given. The samples were gathered on day 63 after the first injection of vaccine or placebo. Here the sequenced sample was peripheral blood, taken in a trial of Ad26.COV2.S vaccine versus placebo. The receptors shown here come from a person between 18 and 59 years old who received the Ad26.COV2.S COVID-19 vaccine or a placebo.

This clone is a singleton in its sample. The CDR3 loop reads CASSRALQGTYNEQFF. The CDR3 nucleotides are TGTGCCAGCTCCCGAGCGCTCCAGGGAACCTACAATGAGCAGTTCTTC. The V call is TRBV18, the J call TRBJ2-1; TRBD1 might be the D (5 bases). The V end was cut by 6 bases, the J end by 2 bases, with 17 bases between. Per germline, CDR1 KGHSH and CDR2 LQKENI. The CDR3 sequence is 16 residues long.

The gene calls are TRBV11-3 and TRBJ2-7, with a possible D match to TRBD1 (7 bases). CDR3 size: 14 residues. The V end was cut by 4 bases, the J end by 3 bases, with 13 bases between. Germline-derived CDR1 and CDR2 are SGHNT and YENEEA. The CDR3 is CASSSGGTDYEQYF. DNA of the CDR3: TGTGCCAGCAGCTCAGGGGGGACCGACTACGAGCAGTACTTC.

This chain joins TRBV27 and TRBJ1-1, with D uncertain. Trimming took off 6 bases at V and 0 bases at J, with 5 bases between the two ends. Germline V gene sequence: CDR1 MNHEY, CDR2 SMNVEV (reference sequence). The CDR3 totals 12 residues. The CDR3 loop is CASSTMNTEAFF. The CDR3 nucleotides are TGTGCCAGCAGCACGATGAACACTGAAGCTTTCTTT.

The chain recombines TRBV21-1 with TRBJ2-2; the DNA was not used to check the table's D call, TRBD2. TRBV21-1 is flagged as a pseudogene. CDR3 length: 17 residues. The CDR3 sequence: CASKTRGGFPNTGELFF. The CDR3 region has the DNA TGTGCCAGCAAAACTCGGGGAGGCTTCCCTAACACCGGGGAGCTGTTTTTT.

The rearrangement links TRBV14 to TRBJ1-5, with unresolved D. The V gene's germline CDR1 is SGHDN and CDR2 FVKESK. The CDR3 runs to 16 residues. Trimming took 1 base from V and 1 from J, leaving 11 bases between them. Here the CDR3 reads CASSQGAQDSNQPQHF. The CDR3 DNA reads TGTGCCAGCAGCCAAGGCGCCCAAGACAGCAATCAGCCCCAGCATTTT.

This clone occurred a few times. The V call is TRBV7-3, the J call TRBJ2-5, with D unclear. Trimming cost V 3 bases and J 5 bases, with 10 bases left between them. Germline loops: CDR1 SGHTA, CDR2 FQGTGA. CDR3 length: 13 residues. The CDR3 loop is CASSLSLGETQYF. The CDR3 DNA is TGTGCCAGCAGCTTGTCCTTAGGGGAGACCCAGTACTTC.

The genes are TRBV9 and TRBJ1-2; weak D call: TRBD1 (5 bases). Trimming cost V 1 base and J 10 bases, with 11 bases left between them. CDR3 length: 12 residues. Germline V lookup: CDR1 SGDLS, CDR2 YYNGEE. CDR3 in DNA: TGTGCCAGCAGCGTACTCGACAGTCCCTACACCTTC. Translated, it gives CASSVLDSPYTF.

This chain uses TRBV19 with TRBJ2-7; unclear D gene. The germline V gene has CDR1 LNHDA and CDR2 SQIVND (reference sequence). V shed 5 bases and J shed 2 bases, with 10 bases lying between them. This CDR3 has 13 amino acids. The DNA for the CDR3 is TGTGCCAGTAGTGGTCCTCTCCCCTACGAGCAGTACTTC. Protein product: CASSGPLPYEQYF. The full variable domain, with the rest looked up from reference TRBV19 and TRBJ2-7, is DGGITQSPKYLFRKEGQNVTLSCEQNLNHDAMYWYRQDPGQGLRLIYYSQIVNDFQKGDIAEGYSVSREKKESFPLTVTSAQKNPTAFYLCASSGPLPYEQYFGPGTRLTVT.

The rearrangement joins TRBV18 to TRBJ1-1, with D unresolved. CDR3 length equals 14 residues. Looked up from germline, CDR1 is KGHSH and CDR2 is LQKENI. Trimming pared 1 base from V and 4 bases from J, leaving 10 bases between. CDR3 bases: TGTGCCAGCTCACCACTCGAAAGAGGCACTGAAGCTTTCTTT. This gives the protein CASSPLERGTEAFF.

J is TRBJ2-7 and V is TRBV6-4, with 8 bases fitting TRBD2. The CDR3 has 13 amino acids. Germline-derived CDR1 and CDR2 are MRHNA and SNTAGT. Unmatched junction bases numbered 5, after V lost 7 bases and J lost 3 bases. CDR3 sequence: CASNPGLGYEQYF. CDR3 nucleotide sequence: TGTGCCAGCAACCCGGGACTAGGCTACGAGCAGTACTTC.

This clone was detected a few times. The genes are TRBV4-2 and TRBJ1-2; D perhaps matches TRBD1 (6 bases). Trimming removed 4 bases from V and 4 bases from J, with 16 bases in between. Germline CDR1 reads LGHNA; CDR2 reads YNFKEQ. This CDR3 has 15 amino acids. Here the CDR3 reads CASSPLEGGGYGYTF. The CDR3 bases are TGTGCCAGCAGCCCTCTAGAGGGAGGGGGCTATGGCTACACCTTC.

As DNA, the CDR3 is TGTGCCAGCAGCTCAGGGACCGGGATCGCGAATCAGCCCCAGCATTTT. Amino acid sequence: CASSSGTGIANQPQHF. The V call is TRBV7-8, the J call TRBJ1-5, with a possible D match to TRBD1 (5 bases). Germline V gene sequence: CDR1 SGHVS, CDR2 FQNEAQ. This CDR3 has 16 amino acids. The V end lost 4 bases, the J end lost 4 bases, and 17 bases lay between the germline ends.

Many counts were recorded for this clone. J is TRBJ2-3 and V is TRBV7-9; D call uncertain. Trimming removed 5 bases from V and 0 bases from J, with 9 bases in between. Germline V gives CDR1 SEHNR, CDR2 FQNEAQ (reference sequence). This CDR3 is built from 14 residues. The CDR3 nucleotides are TGTGCCAGCAGCGTTAGGGCCAGCACAGATACGCAGTATTTT. This sequence encodes CASSVRASTDTQYF.